This T cell receptor beta chain was sequenced during a study of PD-1 blockade in classical Hodgkin lymphoma. Study summary: Patients were administered nivolumab (3 mg/kg intravenously) every 2 weeks.

Notes on the study in general: It was CD4+ TCR diversity, not CD8+, that rose significantly by C4D1. The study found complete responders had baseline diversity similar to newly diagnosed patients.

Documented time point: cycle 4 day 1 (C4D1), after five to seven weeks of nivolumab. Every one of the patients relapsed after autologous stem cell transplantation (brentuximab vedotin exposure was variable). Clones were read by immunoSEQ multiplex PCR, and TCRdb kept only the in-frame ones, dropping some. The sample yields more than 75,000 clones, 85% to 95% seen once. The CDR3 has 14 amino acids. Trimming took off 4 bases at V and 1 base at J, with 11 bases between the two ends. Germline CDR1 reads SGHRS; CDR2 reads YFSETQ. Note on this clone: The antigen is undetermined.

The input for sequencing was peripheral blood mononuclear cells (PBMCs), taken before the fourth cycle of nivolumab. The rearrangement uses TRBV5-1 and TRBJ1-1, with D unclear. The TCR originated in a human donor with classical Hodgkin lymphoma. The CDR3 bases are TGCGCCAGCAGCGACCAAGGAGGGAACACTGAAGCTTTCTTT. Translation: CASSDQGGNTEAFF. Based on the CDR3 plus reference TRBV5-1 and TRBJ1-1, the full variable domain is KAGVTQTPRYLIKTRGQQVTLSCSPISGHRSVSWYQQTPGQGLQFLFEYFSETQRNKGNFPGRFSGRQFSNSRSEMNVSTLELGDSALYLCASSDQGGNTEAFFGQGTRLTVV.